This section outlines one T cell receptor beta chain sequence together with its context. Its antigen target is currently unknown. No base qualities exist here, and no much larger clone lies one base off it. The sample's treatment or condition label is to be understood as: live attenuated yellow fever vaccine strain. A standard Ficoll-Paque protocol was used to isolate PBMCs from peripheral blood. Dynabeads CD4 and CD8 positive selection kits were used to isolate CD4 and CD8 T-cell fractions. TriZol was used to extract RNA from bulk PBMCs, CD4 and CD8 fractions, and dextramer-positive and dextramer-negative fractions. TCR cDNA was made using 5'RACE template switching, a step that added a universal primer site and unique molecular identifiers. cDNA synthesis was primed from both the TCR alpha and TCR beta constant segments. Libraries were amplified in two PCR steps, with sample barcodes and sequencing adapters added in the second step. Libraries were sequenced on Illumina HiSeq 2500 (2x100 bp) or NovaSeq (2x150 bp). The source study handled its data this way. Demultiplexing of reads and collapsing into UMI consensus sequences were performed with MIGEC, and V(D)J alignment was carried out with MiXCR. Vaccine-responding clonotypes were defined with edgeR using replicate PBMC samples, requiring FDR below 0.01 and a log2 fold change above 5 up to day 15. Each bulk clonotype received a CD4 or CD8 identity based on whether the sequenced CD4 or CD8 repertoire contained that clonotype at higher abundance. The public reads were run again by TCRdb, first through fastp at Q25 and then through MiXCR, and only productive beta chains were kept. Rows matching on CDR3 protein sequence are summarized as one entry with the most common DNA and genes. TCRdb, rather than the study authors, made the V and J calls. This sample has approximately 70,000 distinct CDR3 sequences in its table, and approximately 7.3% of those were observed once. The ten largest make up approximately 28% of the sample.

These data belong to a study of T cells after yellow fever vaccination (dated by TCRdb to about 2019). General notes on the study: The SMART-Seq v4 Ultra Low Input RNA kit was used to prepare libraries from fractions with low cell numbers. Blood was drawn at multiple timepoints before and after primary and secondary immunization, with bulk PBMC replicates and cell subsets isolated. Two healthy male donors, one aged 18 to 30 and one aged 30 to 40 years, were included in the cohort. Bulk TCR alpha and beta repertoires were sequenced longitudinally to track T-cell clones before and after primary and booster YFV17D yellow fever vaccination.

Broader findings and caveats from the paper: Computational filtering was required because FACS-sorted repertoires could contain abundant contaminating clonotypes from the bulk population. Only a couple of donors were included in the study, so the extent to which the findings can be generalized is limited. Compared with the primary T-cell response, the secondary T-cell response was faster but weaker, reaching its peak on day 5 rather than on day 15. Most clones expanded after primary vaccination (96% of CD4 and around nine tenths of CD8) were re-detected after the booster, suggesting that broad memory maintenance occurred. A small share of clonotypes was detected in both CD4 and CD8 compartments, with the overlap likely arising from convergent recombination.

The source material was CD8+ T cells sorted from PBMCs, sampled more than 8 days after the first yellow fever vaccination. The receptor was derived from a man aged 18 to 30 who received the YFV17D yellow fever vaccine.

This receptor carries the CDR3 CASSLRGSYEQYV. The DNA reads TGTGCCAGCAGTTTAAGAGGCTCCTACGAGCAGTACGTC. The chain is encoded by TRBV28 joined to TRBJ2-7; a confident D gene designation cannot be given. The cysteine opens and the valine closes a CDR3 of 13 amino acids. CDR3 DNA is the only sequence kept; it has 39 bases, read in frame from the first base. CDR1 and CDR2 were assigned from the germline V gene as MDHEN and SYDVKM. V and J lose 2 bases and 0 bases, and a span of 5 bases separates them.